The 2 T cell receptor beta chains below come from one sample, sequenced in a study of T cells after yellow fever vaccination. Each CDR3 protein gets one entry after TCRdb re-called the 5' RACE reads with MiXCR. The sample includes 250,000 to 300,000 distinct CDR3 sequences, roughly 5.2% seen only once; the top ten take less than 3.5%. This specimen was CD4+ T cells sorted from PBMCs, taken on the day of the yellow fever booster vaccination. These receptor sequences come from a young man who received the YFV17D yellow fever vaccine.

J is TRBJ2-7 and V is TRBV20-1; D gene unclear. The germline V gene encodes CDR1 DFQATT and CDR2 SNEGSKA (reference sequence). V shed 6 bases and J shed 2 bases, with 11 bases lying between them. The CDR3 extends over 12 amino acids. CDR3 nucleotide sequence: TGCAGTGCCGTACACGCCCCCTACGAGCAGTACTTC. Encoded protein: CSAVHAPYEQYF.

At least ten counts were recorded for this clonotype. The V and J genes are TRBV3-1 and TRBJ2-2; D not resolved. V dropped 2 bases and J dropped 5 bases, with 3 bases sitting between them. Germline-derived CDR1 and CDR2 are LGHDT and YNNKEL (reference sequence). The length of the CDR3 is 12 residues. The CDR3 nucleotides are TGTGCCAGCAGCCAAAGTACCGGGGAGCTGTTTTTT. It specifies CASSQSTGELFF.